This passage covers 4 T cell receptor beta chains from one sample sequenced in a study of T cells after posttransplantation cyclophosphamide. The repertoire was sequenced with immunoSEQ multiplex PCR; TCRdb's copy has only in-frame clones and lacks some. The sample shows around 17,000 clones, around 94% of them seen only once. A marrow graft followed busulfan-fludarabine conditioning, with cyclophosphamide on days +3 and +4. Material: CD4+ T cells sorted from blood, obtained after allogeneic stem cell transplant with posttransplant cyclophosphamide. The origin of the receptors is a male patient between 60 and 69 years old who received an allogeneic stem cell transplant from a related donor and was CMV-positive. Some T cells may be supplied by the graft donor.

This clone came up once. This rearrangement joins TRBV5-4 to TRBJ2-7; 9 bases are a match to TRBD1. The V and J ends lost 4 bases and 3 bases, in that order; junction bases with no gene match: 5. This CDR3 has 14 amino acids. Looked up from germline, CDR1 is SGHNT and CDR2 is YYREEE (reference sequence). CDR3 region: CASSVRDRDYEQYF. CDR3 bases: TGTGCCAGCAGCGTCCGGGACAGGGACTACGAGCAGTACTTC.

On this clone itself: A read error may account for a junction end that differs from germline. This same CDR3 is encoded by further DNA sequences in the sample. This chain's CDR3 is CASSRDNSPLHF. The CDR3, as DNA: TGTGCCAGCAGCAGAGATAATTCCCCCCTCCACTTT. The chain carries TRBV7-2 and TRBJ1-6; D uncertain. CDR3 size: 12 residues. Germline V lookup: CDR1 SGHTA, CDR2 FQGNSA.

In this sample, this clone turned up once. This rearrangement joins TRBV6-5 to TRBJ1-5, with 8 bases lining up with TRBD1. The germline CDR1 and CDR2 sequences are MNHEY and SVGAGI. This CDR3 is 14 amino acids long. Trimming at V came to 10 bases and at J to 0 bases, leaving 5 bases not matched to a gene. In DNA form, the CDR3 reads TGTGCCACCGGACAGGGAAATAGCAATCAGCCCCAGCATTTT. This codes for CATGQGNSNQPQHF.

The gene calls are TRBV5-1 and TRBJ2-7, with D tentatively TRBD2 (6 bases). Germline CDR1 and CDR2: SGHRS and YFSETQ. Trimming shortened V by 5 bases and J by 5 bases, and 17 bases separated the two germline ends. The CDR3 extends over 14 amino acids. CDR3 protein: CASRTGEIGDEQYF. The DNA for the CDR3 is TGCGCCAGCAGAACGGGGGAGATAGGCGACGAGCAGTACTTC.